This T cell receptor beta chain originates from a study of cytomegalovirus exposure and HLA in healthy donors. Study details: The platform used for the 110 or so validation repertoires matched that of the 650 to 750 first-cohort repertoires, a later analysis reported. Notes on the study in general: It was found in a later analysis that first-cohort TCR clusters tended to co-occur in the 90 to 150 validation repertoires. Diagnosis of cytomegalovirus status made by the classifier reportedly showed high specificity and sensitivity.

This CDR3 region has 15 residues. V lost 6 bases to trimming and J lost 5 bases; unmatched junction nucleotides: 5. The V gene's germline CDR1 is SGHNT and CDR2 YYREEE (reference sequence). Remarks on this clone: Its antigen is not identified.

Assay used: immunoSEQ multiplex PCR; TCRdb lists only in-frame clones, some missing. The table lists roughly 330,000 clones, 87% of them singletons. Sample: PBMCs. The TCR sequence derives from a woman aged 30 to 39 in good health and CMV-seropositive. The chain employs TRBV5-4 and TRBJ2-1; TRBD2 matches at 13 bases. CDR3: CASMGLAGINNEQFF. The DNA of the CDR3 is TGTGCCAGCATGGGACTAGCGGGGATCAACAATGAGCAGTTCTTC. Combining the CDR3 with reference TRBV5-4 and TRBJ2-1 gives the whole variable domain ETGVTQSPTHLIKTRGQQVTLRCSSQSGHNTVSWYQQALGQGPQFIFQYYREEENGRGNFPPRFSGLQFPNYSSELNVNALELDDSALYLCASMGLAGINNEQFFGPGTRLTVL.